Listed here are 15 T cell receptor beta chains from one sample, sequenced in a study of blood T cell repertoires in COVID-19. Profiled with immunoSEQ multiplex PCR; TCRdb holds only in-frame clones, not every one. Found here are under 300,000 clones, around 87% of them singletons; the top ten hold roughly 7%. Source material: peripheral blood. These receptors came from a man aged 55 to 70 who had recovered from COVID-19.

This chain uses TRBV7-9 with TRBJ2-1; a possible D gene is TRBD2 (6 bases). Deletions cut 2 bases from V and 2 bases from J, with 10 bases between. Looked up from germline, CDR1 is SEHNR and CDR2 is FQNEAQ (reference sequence). This CDR3 contains 15 residues. The CDR3 DNA sequence: TGTGCCAGCAGCTTAAGCGGGTCCCCCTACAATGAGCAGTTCTTC. Its translation is CASSLSGSPYNEQFF.

The chain combines TRBV4-2 with TRBJ1-4; D possibly corresponds to TRBD1 (6 bases). The V gene lost 5 bases and the J gene lost 8 bases, with 18 bases spanning the gap. Germline-derived CDR1 and CDR2 are LGHNA and YNFKEQ. CDR3 size: 15 residues. The CDR3 here is CASSSRRDMSEKLFF. DNA for the CDR3: TGTGCCAGCAGCTCCCGTAGGGACATGAGCGAAAAACTGTTTTTT.

This clone has only a few counts. The chain joins TRBV29-1 to TRBJ1-3; D perhaps matches TRBD1 (5 bases). With 6 bases removed from V and 0 bases from J, the gap between germline ends came to 12 bases. CDR1 is SQVTM, CDR2 ANQGSEA, per germline. The CDR3 extends over 14 amino acids. The DNA of the CDR3 is TGCAGCGTCATGACAGCAGACTCTGGAAACACCATATATTTT. Its translation: CSVMTADSGNTIYF.

The chain couples TRBV7-2 to TRBJ2-1, with D perhaps TRBD2 (7 bases). Per the germline V gene, CDR1 is SGHTA and CDR2 is FQGNSA. V shed 5 bases and J shed 7 bases, with 18 bases lying between them. The CDR3 spans 15 residues. This CDR3 is CASSPTSARGNEQFF. The CDR3 nucleotides read TGTGCCAGCAGCCCTACTAGCGCTAGGGGGAATGAGCAGTTCTTC.

This clone turned up a few times. The chain is built from TRBV2 and TRBJ1-5, with 9 bases identical to TRBD1. CDR3 length: 19 residues. The germline gives CDR1 SNHLY, CDR2 FYNNEI. V was pared by 5 bases and J by 2 bases, with 16 bases of the junction left unmatched. The CDR3 bases are TGTGCCAGCAGTCGTACGGGACAGGGAAGGCTGACTGGCAATCAGCCCCAGCATTTT. This codes for CASSRTGQGRLTGNQPQHF.

This chain connects TRBV7-2 to TRBJ1-2; D not resolved. This CDR3 spans 14 amino acids. Per germline, CDR1 SGHTA and CDR2 FQGNSA. The V gene lost 5 bases and the J gene lost 7 bases, with 17 bases spanning the gap. CDR3 in DNA: TGTGCCAGCAGCACAAAAACGGGTTCTGGTGGCTACACCTTC. Translating gives CASSTKTGSGGYTF. Filled out from reference TRBV7-2 and TRBJ1-2, the complete variable domain reads GAGVSQSPSNKVTEKGKDVELRCDPISGHTALYWYRQSLGQGLEFLIYFQGNSAPDKSGLPSDRFSAERTGGSVSTLTIQRTQQEDSAVYLCASSTKTGSGGYTFGSGTRLTVV.

The CDR3 loop reads CASSAISGFTNQPQHF. CDR3 DNA sequence: TGTGCCAGCAGCGCAATTTCAGGGTTTACCAATCAGCCCCAGCATTTT. This sequence joins TRBV2 and TRBJ1-5, with D perhaps matching TRBD1 (5 bases). Looked up from germline, CDR1 is SNHLY and CDR2 is FYNNEI. The CDR3 consists of 16 residues. Between the trimmed V and J ends, which lost 6 bases and 3 bases, there was a span of 18 bases.

The rearrangement links TRBV5-1 to TRBJ2-7, with 10 bases aligning to TRBD1. The trim removed 4 bases at V and 7 bases at J, leaving 11 bases unmatched. This CDR3 has 15 residues. Germline loops: CDR1 SGHRS, CDR2 YFSETQ. Here the CDR3 DNA reads TGCGCCAGCAGCGCGTCCGGGACAGGGGTGGGGGAGCAGTACGTC. Translated: CASSASGTGVGEQYV.

CDR3 region: CASSLAGWAGQETQYF. The CDR3 nucleotides read TGTGCCAGCAGCTTAGCGGGTTGGGCAGGGCAAGAGACCCAGTACTTC. The chain combines TRBV7-9 with TRBJ2-5; D is perhaps TRBD1 (5 bases). Trimming left V 0 bases short and J 2 bases short, with 13 bases between. This CDR3 has 16 residues. Germline lookup yields CDR1 SEHNR and CDR2 FQNEAQ (reference sequence).

V gene TRBV7-2 combines with J gene TRBJ2-1; TRBD1 aligns across 7 bases. In germline, CDR1 is SGHTA, CDR2 FQGNSA. V lost 7 bases and J lost 8; bases outside the gene matches: 5. CDR3 length equals 12 residues. The DNA of the CDR3 is TGTGCCAGCACCCCGACAGGGTATGAGCAGTTCTTC. Translated, it gives CASTPTGYEQFF.

This clone was detected a few times. This rearrangement joins TRBV6-4 to TRBJ1-5; D unresolved. CDR1 MRHNA and CDR2 SNTAGT come from the germline V gene. Trimming shortened V by 7 bases and J by 0 bases, and 16 bases separated the two germline ends. The CDR3 sequence is 16 residues long. CDR3 nucleotide sequence: TGTGCCAGCACCAGATCAGGACTCCTTAGCAATCAGCCCCAGCATTTT. Translation gives CASTRSGLLSNQPQHF.

The chain has TRBV5-6 and TRBJ1-1; 10 positions match TRBD1. The J segment lost 10 bases and the V segment lost 4 bases, leaving 19 bases of the junction unmatched. Germline assignment: CDR1 SGHDT and CDR2 YYEEEE. The CDR3 extends over 17 amino acids. The CDR3 region is CASSLETGGAGAAGAFF. As DNA, the CDR3 is TGTGCCAGCAGCCTCGAGACAGGGGGCGCGGGGGCGGCGGGAGCTTTCTTT.

The CDR3 loop reads CASQSVRKNTGELFF. The CDR3 DNA is TGTGCCAGCCAGTCCGTGCGGAAGAACACCGGGGAGCTGTTTTTT. V and J are TRBV3-1 (or the pseudogene TRBV3-2) and TRBJ2-2; no firm D call. This CDR3 contains 15 residues. Germline V CDR1 and CDR2: LGHDT, YNNKEL (reference sequence). Trimming took off 8 bases at V and 1 base at J, with 14 bases between the two ends.

V usage is TRBV7-9 and J usage is TRBJ1-6; 8 bases agree with TRBD1. Germline V gives CDR1 SEHNR, CDR2 FQNEAQ (reference sequence). V lost 3 bases, J lost 6 bases, and 7 bases stayed unmatched. CDR3 length: 16 residues. CDR3 sequence: CASSFSGQGVNSPLHF. CDR3 bases: TGTGCCAGCAGCTTTTCCGGACAGGGTGTTAATTCACCCCTCCACTTT.

V usage is TRBV5-1 and J usage is TRBJ2-2; 8 bases agree with TRBD1. The CDR3 contains 15 residues. With V trimmed by 5 bases and J by 4 bases, 7 bases remained unmatched. The germline CDR1 and CDR2 sequences are SGHRS and YFSETQ. CDR3 protein: CASSRQGSFTGELFF. CDR3 DNA: TGCGCCAGCAGTAGACAGGGGTCGTTCACCGGGGAGCTGTTTTTT. The complete variable domain, with remaining parts taken from reference TRBV5-1 and TRBJ2-2, reads KAGVTQTPRYLIKTRGQQVTLSCSPISGHRSVSWYQQTPGQGLQFLFEYFSETQRNKGNFPGRFSGRQFSNSRSEMNVSTLELGDSALYLCASSRQGSFTGELFFGEGSRLTVL.